This TCR beta chain was sequenced during a study of blood T cell repertoires in COVID-19. For the study at large: Sources were T cells, B-cell-depleted T cells, or PBMCs; the material itself was cDNA or gDNA.

The repertoire was sequenced with immunoSEQ multiplex PCR; TCRdb's copy has only in-frame clones and lacks some. The sample has hundreds of thousands of clones; 85% to 90% are singletons. The CDR3 runs to 14 residues. The V and J ends lost 6 bases and 3 bases, in that order; junction bases with no gene match: 4. Germline V gives CDR1 MNHEY, CDR2 SVGAGI. The source material was peripheral blood. This TCR came from a man between 65 and 85 years old with acute or convalescent COVID-19. This chain joins TRBV6-5 and TRBJ1-4; 7 nucleotides match TRBD1. CDR3 protein: CASRRQGSNEKLFF. The CDR3 bases are TGTGCCAGCAGGAGACAGGGATCTAATGAAAAACTGTTTTTT.